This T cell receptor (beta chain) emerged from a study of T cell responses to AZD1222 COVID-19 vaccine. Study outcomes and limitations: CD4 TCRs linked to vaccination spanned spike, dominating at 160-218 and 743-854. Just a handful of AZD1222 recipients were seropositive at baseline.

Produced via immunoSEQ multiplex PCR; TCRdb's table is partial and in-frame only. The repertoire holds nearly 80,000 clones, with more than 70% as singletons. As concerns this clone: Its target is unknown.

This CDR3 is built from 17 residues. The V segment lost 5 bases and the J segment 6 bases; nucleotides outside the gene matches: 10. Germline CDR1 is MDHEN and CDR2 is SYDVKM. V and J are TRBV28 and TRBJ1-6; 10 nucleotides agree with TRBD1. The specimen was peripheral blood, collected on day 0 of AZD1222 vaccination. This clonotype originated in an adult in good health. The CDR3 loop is CASSGPGTGVGNSPLHF. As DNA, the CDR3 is TGTGCCAGCAGTGGCCCCGGGACAGGGGTCGGTAATTCACCCCTCCACTTT.